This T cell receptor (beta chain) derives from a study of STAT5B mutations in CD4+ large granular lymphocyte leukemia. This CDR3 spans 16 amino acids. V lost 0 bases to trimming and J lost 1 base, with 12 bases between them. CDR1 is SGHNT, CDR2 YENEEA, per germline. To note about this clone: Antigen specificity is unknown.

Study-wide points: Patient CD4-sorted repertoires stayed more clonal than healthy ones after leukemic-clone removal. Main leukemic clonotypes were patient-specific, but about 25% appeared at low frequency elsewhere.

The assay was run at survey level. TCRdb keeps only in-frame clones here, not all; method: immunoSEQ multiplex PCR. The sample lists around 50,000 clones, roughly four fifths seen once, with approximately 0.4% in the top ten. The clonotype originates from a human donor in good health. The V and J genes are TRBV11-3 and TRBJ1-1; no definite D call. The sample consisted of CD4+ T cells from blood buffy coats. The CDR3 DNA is TGTGCCAGCAGCTTAGAAGCCCTAGCCTCGAACACTGAAGCTTTCTTT. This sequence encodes CASSLEALASNTEAFF.